The 21 T cell receptor beta chains reported below all come from one sample, sequenced in a study of T-cell reconstitution after alpha-beta-depleted transplantation in children. Construction of the TCRbeta library involved unique molecular identifiers. TCRdb redid the calling of the PCR reads with MiXCR, one entry per CDR3 protein. The sample yields some 490,000 distinct CDR3 sequences, roughly an eighth seen once. The specimen comprised PBMCs from the stem cell graft donor, sampled from the stem cell graft. All receptors derive from a human donor who donated a stem cell graft to a child with combined immunodeficiency.

The chain couples TRBV10-3 to TRBJ1-1, with D possibly being TRBD1 (5 bases). There are 14 residues in the CDR3. The germline V and J ends were trimmed by 3 bases and 0 bases, with 8 bases remaining between them. Per the germline V gene, CDR1 is ENHRY and CDR2 is SYGVKD. The CDR3 DNA reads TGTGCCATCAGTGATAGGACAATGAACACTGAAGCTTTCTTT. Its protein product is CAISDRTMNTEAFF.

A word on this clonotype: The conserved closing phenylalanine or tryptophan is absent in this CDR3, likely reflecting a read error. The chain recombines TRBV5-1 with TRBJ2-5; 7 bases align to TRBD2. The CDR3 runs 16 residues. The ends lost 4 bases at V and 3 bases at J; junction bases unmatched: 12. Germline V gene sequence: CDR1 SGHRS, CDR2 YFSETQ. CDR3 coding DNA: TGCGCCAGCAGCGGAGGTTTTACGGGAGGAAAAGAGACCCAGTACTCC. As protein: CASSGGFTGGKETQYS.

This clonotype was seen many times. The J gene is TRBJ2-7, the V gene TRBV7-9; the match to TRBD1 covers 8 bases. There are 15 residues in the CDR3. CDR1 is SEHNR, CDR2 FQNEAQ, per germline (reference sequence). After removal of 0 bases from V and 4 bases from J, the junction contained 5 bases not matched to a gene. The CDR3 spells CASSLALGQAYEQYF. For the CDR3, the DNA is TGTGCCAGCAGCTTAGCACTGGGACAGGCGTACGAGCAGTACTTC.

This clonotype was seen a handful of times. This rearrangement joins TRBV27 to TRBJ1-1, with D maybe TRBD1 (5 bases). Trimming left V 5 bases short and J 0 bases short, with 13 bases between. Germline V lookup: CDR1 MNHEY, CDR2 SMNVEV (reference sequence). This CDR3 has 15 residues. In DNA form, the CDR3 reads TGTGCCAGCAGTGTCCACCGGGACCTGAACACTGAAGCTTTCTTT. This codes for CASSVHRDLNTEAFF.

The gene calls are TRBV28 and TRBJ1-2; the D gene is possibly TRBD1 (5 bases). CDR1 is MDHEN and CDR2 is SYDVKM in the germline V gene. CDR3 length: 15 amino acids. Trimming pared 5 bases from V and 0 bases from J, leaving 13 bases between. CDR3 coding DNA: TGTGCCAGCAGTAAACCGGGACGGTCTAACTATGGCTACACCTTC. Its protein is CASSKPGRSNYGYTF.

The V gene is TRBV7-3, the J gene TRBJ2-7; 10 bases are shared with TRBD1. Losses at the gene ends were 5 bases for V and 1 base for J; bases not matched to a gene: 5. Germline-derived CDR1 and CDR2 are SGHTA and FQGTGA. The CDR3 runs 15 residues. The CDR3, as DNA: TGTGCCAGCAGCCGGACAGGGGGGGGGTCCTACGAGCAGTACTTC. Translation gives CASSRTGGGSYEQYF.

This clonotype was seen only a few times. A single base separates this from a much larger clone, so it may be a read error. The genes are TRBV2 and TRBJ2-3; TRBD2 agrees at 8 bases. Per germline, CDR1 SNHLY and CDR2 FYNNEI. The CDR3 is made up of 15 amino acids. V shed 3 bases, J shed 0 bases, and the junction held 2 bases outside the gene matches. In DNA, the CDR3 is TGTGCCAGCAGTGACGGGGGGGGTAGCACAGATACGCAGTATTTT. It is translated as CASSDGGGSTDTQYF. Supplemented by reference TRBV2 and TRBJ2-3, the full variable domain reads EPEVTQTPSHQVTQMGQEVILRCVPISNHLYFYWYRQILGQKVEFLVSFYNNEISEKSEIFDDQFSVERPDGSNFTLKIRSTKLEDSAMYFCASSDGGGSTDTQYFGPGTRLTVL.

This clonotype was detected a few times. The chain has TRBV24-1 and TRBJ2-7; TRBD2 matches at 8 bases. CDR3 length equals 14 residues. Germline lookup yields CDR1 KGHDR and CDR2 SFDVKD. V shed 2 bases and J 2 bases; nucleotides not matched to a gene: 1. Written as DNA, the CDR3 is TGTGCCACCAGTGATTCACTAGCGGCCTACGAGCAGTACTTC. It specifies CATSDSLAAYEQYF.

This clonotype was counted many times. The rearrangement joins TRBV5-6 to TRBJ2-7; D unclear. The CDR3 covers 13 residues. V lost 3 bases, J lost 0 bases, and 7 bases lay in between. Looked up from germline, CDR1 is SGHDT and CDR2 is YYEEEE. Written as DNA, the CDR3 is TGTGCCAGCAGCTCCCTAAGCTCCTACGAGCAGTACTTC. This gives the protein CASSSLSSYEQYF. The variable domain in full, with the rest retrieved from reference TRBV5-6 and TRBJ2-7, is DAGVTQSPTHLIKTRGQQVTLRCSPKSGHDTVSWYQQALGQGPQFIFQYYEEEERQRGNFPDRFSGHQFPNYSSELNVNALLLGDSALYLCASSSLSSYEQYFGPGTRLTVT.

J is TRBJ2-3 and V is TRBV2; D remains ambiguous. Trimming shortened V by 5 bases and J by 0 bases, and 18 bases separated the two germline ends. Germline-derived CDR1 and CDR2 are SNHLY and FYNNEI. This CDR3 is built from 17 residues. This CDR3 is CASSTDPTDLSTDTQYF. The CDR3 DNA reads as TGTGCCAGCAGTACCGACCCGACGGATTTAAGCACAGATACGCAGTATTTT.

The V and J genes are TRBV27 and TRBJ2-7; the D call may be TRBD1 or TRBD2 (5 bases each). The V gene lost 6 bases and the J gene lost 3 bases, with 15 bases spanning the gap. Germline CDR1 is MNHEY and CDR2 is SMNVEV (reference sequence). This CDR3 comprises 14 residues. The CDR3 is CASRLTGAHYEQYF. The CDR3 region has the DNA TGTGCCAGCAGACTAACCGGGGCTCACTACGAGCAGTACTTC.

This clonotype was counted between two and nine times. The J gene is TRBJ2-7, the V gene TRBV9; maybe TRBD2 (6 bases). Trimming shortened V by 6 bases and J by 3 bases, and 13 bases separated the two germline ends. There are 13 residues in the CDR3. Germline CDR1 and CDR2: SGDLS and YYNGEE. The CDR3 here is CASNPSEGYEQYF. The CDR3 bases are TGTGCCAGCAACCCTTCGGAGGGCTACGAGCAGTACTTC.

This chain links TRBV4-1 with TRBJ2-1, with 10 bases lining up with TRBD2. Germline V gene sequence: CDR1 MGHRA, CDR2 YSYEKL. This CDR3 comprises 16 residues. Germline trimming cut 1 base from V and 5 bases from J; bases unmatched to any gene: 5. This CDR3 reads CASSQALAGADNEQFF. In nucleotides, the CDR3 is TGCGCCAGCAGCCAAGCCCTAGCGGGGGCGGACAATGAGCAGTTCTTC.

This clonotype turned up a few times. The chain combines TRBV10-3 with TRBJ1-6; 7 bases fit TRBD1. Germline V gene sequence: CDR1 ENHRY, CDR2 SYGVKD. The junction had 11 bases not matched to a gene; V was cut back by 3 bases and J by 9 bases. The CDR3 totals 16 residues. The CDR3 bases are TGTGCCATCAGTGACAAAGACAGGGTTCAAAGTTCACCCCTCCACTTT. Protein: CAISDKDRVQSSPLHF.

The rearrangement links TRBV30 to TRBJ2-3, with D hard to call. The V end lost 2 bases, the J end lost 4 bases, and 4 bases lay between the germline ends. The CDR3 totals 11 residues. Per the germline V gene, CDR1 is GTSNPN and CDR2 is SVGIG (reference sequence). The CDR3: CAWSMADTQYF. CDR3 in DNA: TGTGCCTGGAGTATGGCAGATACGCAGTATTTT.

At least ten counts were recorded for this clonotype. A much larger clone sits a single nucleotide away, making a read error possible. The rearrangement joins TRBV6-2 or TRBV6-3 to TRBJ2-5; D ambiguous. The CDR3 loop spans 11 amino acids. The germline V gene has CDR1 MNHEY and CDR2 SVGEGT. Trimming removed 2 bases from V and 5 bases from J, with 3 bases in between. CDR3 protein: CASSYPETQYF. In DNA form, the CDR3 reads TGTGCCAGCAGTTACCCGGAGACCCAGTACTTC.

In its sample, this clonotype was seen many times. This chain joins TRBV5-1 and TRBJ2-7; D unclear. The germline V gene encodes CDR1 SGHRS and CDR2 YFSETQ. The CDR3 covers 15 residues. Trimming took off 7 bases at V and 0 bases at J, with 17 bases between the two ends. CDR3 sequence reads: CASALGPHSSYEQYF. The CDR3 bases are TGCGCCAGCGCCTTAGGGCCTCACTCCTCCTACGAGCAGTACTTC.

This clonotype was seen a handful of times. This sequence joins TRBV27 and TRBJ2-7; the match to TRBD1 covers 7 bases. The length of the CDR3 is 15 residues. CDR1 and CDR2 (germline): MNHEY, SMNVEV (reference sequence). V was clipped by 2 bases and J by 0 bases; unmatched bases: 4. The CDR3 DNA follows: TGTGCCAGCAGTTTAGAATGGGACAGCTCCTACGAGCAGTACTTC. This encodes CASSLEWDSSYEQYF.

CDR3 region: CASSYSLSTSGPATDTQYF. The CDR3 DNA reads TGTGCCAGCAGTTACTCCCTTTCTACTAGCGGCCCCGCAACAGATACGCAGTATTTT. The rearrangement joins TRBV6-2 or TRBV6-3 to TRBJ2-3; TRBD2 matches at 8 bases. The V and J ends lost 0 bases and 3 bases, in that order; junction bases with no gene match: 14. The CDR3 covers 19 residues. Germline-derived CDR1 and CDR2 are MNHEY and SVGEGT.

Here the CDR3 DNA reads TGCAGTGCTAGTCAGGGAACCGGGGAGCTGTTTTTT. It codes for CSASQGTGELFF. The chain carries TRBV20-1 and TRBJ2-2, with D perhaps TRBD1 (5 bases). Trimming pared 3 bases from V and 5 bases from J, leaving 7 bases between. This CDR3 region has 12 residues. Germline V gene sequence: CDR1 DFQATT, CDR2 SNEGSKA (reference sequence).

This clonotype was seen more than once but under ten times. V is TRBV25-1 and J is TRBJ2-1, with 11 bases fitting TRBD2. The CDR3 has 22 residues. J was trimmed by 0 bases and V by 0 bases; bases with no gene match: 16. Germline values: CDR1 MGHDK, CDR2 SYGVNS. The CDR3 reads CASSEYFPPGLAEASSYNEQFF. CDR3 in DNA: TGTGCCAGCAGTGAATATTTTCCCCCGGGACTAGCGGAGGCGAGCTCCTACAATGAGCAGTTCTTC.